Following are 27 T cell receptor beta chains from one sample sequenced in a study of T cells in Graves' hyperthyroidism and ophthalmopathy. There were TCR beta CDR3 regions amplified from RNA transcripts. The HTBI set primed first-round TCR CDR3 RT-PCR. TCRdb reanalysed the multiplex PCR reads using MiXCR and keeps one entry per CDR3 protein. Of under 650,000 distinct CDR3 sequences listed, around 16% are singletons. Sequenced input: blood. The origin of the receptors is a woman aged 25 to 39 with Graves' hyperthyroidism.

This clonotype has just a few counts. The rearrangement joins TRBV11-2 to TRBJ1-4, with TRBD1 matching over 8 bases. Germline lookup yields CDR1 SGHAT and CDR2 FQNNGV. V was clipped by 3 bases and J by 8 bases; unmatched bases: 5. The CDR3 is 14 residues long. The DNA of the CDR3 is TGTGCCAGCAGCTTCGGACAGGGAAGCGAAAAACTGTTTTTT. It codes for CASSFGQGSEKLFF.

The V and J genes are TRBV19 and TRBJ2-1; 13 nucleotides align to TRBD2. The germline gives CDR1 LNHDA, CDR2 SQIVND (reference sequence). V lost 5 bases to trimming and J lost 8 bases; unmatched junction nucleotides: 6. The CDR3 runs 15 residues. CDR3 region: CASSRLAGGSHEQFF. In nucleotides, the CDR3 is TGTGCCAGTAGTCGACTAGCGGGAGGTTCCCATGAGCAGTTCTTC. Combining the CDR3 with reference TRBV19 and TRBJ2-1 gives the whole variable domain DGGITQSPKYLFRKEGQNVTLSCEQNLNHDAMYWYRQDPGQGLRLIYYSQIVNDFQKGDIAEGYSVSREKKESFPLTVTSAQKNPTAFYLCASSRLAGGSHEQFFGPGTRLTVL.

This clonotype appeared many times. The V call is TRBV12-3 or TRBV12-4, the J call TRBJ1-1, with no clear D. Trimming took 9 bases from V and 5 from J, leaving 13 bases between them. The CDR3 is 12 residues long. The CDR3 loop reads CASGYSGTEAFF. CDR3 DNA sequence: TGTGCCAGTGGGTACAGTGGTACTGAAGCTTTCTTT.

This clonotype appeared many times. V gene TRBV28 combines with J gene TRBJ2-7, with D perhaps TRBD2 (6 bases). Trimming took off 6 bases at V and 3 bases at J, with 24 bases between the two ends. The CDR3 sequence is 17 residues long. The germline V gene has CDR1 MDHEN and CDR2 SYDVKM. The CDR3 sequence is CASSLIAGSTKDYEQYF. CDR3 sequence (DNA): TGTGCCAGCAGCCTTATCGCGGGGTCCACTAAGGACTACGAGCAGTACTTC.

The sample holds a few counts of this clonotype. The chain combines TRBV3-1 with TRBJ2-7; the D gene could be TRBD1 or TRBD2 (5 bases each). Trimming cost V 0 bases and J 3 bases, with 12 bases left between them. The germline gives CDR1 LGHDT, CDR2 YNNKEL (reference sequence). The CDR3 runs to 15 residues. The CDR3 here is CASSQEEAGLYEQYF. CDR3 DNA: TGTGCCAGCAGCCAAGAGGAGGCAGGGCTCTACGAGCAGTACTTC.

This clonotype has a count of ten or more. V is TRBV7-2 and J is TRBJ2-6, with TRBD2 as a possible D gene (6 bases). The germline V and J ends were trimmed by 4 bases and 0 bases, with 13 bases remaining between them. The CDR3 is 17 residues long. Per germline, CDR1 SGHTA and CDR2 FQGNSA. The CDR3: CASSSPGLSSGANVLTF. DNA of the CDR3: TGTGCCAGCAGCTCCCCGGGACTCTCCTCTGGGGCCAACGTCCTGACTTTC.

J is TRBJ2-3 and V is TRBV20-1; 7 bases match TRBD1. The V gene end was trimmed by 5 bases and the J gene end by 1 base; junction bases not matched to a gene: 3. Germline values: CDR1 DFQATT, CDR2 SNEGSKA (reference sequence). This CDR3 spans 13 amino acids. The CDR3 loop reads CSARGQRTDTQYF. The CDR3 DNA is TGCAGTGCTCGGGGACAGCGCACAGATACGCAGTATTTT.

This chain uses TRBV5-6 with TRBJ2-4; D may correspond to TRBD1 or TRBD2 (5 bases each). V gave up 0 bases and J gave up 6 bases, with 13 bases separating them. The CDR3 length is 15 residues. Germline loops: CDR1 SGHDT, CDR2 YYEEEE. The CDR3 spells CASSLVRGRGNIQYF. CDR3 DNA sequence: TGTGCCAGCAGCTTGGTGAGGGGCCGGGGAAACATTCAGTACTTC.

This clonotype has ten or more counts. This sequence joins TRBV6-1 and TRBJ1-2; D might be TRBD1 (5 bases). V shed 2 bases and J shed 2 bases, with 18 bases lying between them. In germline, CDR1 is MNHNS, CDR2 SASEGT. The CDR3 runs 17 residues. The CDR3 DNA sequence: TGTGCCAGCAGTGAAATTGGCGTGAGGGGATCGAACTATGGCTACACCTTC. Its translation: CASSEIGVRGSNYGYTF.

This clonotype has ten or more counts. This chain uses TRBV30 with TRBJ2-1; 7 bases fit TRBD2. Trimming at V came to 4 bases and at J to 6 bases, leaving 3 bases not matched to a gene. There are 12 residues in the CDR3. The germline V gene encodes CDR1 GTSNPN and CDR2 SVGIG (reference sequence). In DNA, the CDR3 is TGTGCCTGGAACCTAGCGGTCAATGAGCAGTTCTTC. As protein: CAWNLAVNEQFF.

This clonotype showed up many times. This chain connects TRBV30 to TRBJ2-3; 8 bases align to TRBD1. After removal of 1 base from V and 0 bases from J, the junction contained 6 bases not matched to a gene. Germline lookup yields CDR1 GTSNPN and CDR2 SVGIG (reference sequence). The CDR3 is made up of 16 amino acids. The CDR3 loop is CAWSGTGGKSTDTQYF. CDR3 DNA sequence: TGTGCCTGGAGTGGAACAGGGGGGAAGAGCACAGATACGCAGTATTTT.

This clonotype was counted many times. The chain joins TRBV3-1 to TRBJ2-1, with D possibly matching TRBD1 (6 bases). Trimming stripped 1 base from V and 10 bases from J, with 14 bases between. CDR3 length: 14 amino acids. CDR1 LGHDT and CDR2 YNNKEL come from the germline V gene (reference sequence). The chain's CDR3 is CASSQVSSDREQFF. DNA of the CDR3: TGTGCCAGCAGCCAAGTATCAAGTGACAGGGAGCAGTTCTTC.

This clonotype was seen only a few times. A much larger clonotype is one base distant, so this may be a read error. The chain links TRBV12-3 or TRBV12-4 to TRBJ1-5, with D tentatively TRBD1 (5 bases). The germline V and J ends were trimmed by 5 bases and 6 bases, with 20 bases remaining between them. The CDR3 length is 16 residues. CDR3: CASSPTTGRKSQPQHF. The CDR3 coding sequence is TGTGCCAGCAGTCCAACCACGGGACGGAAGAGTCAGCCCCAGCATTTT.

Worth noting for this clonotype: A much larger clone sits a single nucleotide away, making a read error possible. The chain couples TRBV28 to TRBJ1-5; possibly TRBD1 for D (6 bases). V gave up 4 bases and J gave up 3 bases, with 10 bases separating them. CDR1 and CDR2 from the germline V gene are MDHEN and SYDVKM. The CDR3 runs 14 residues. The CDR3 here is CASSWTEDNQPQHF. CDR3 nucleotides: TGTGCCAGCAGTTGGACAGAGGACAATCAGCCCCAGCATTTT.

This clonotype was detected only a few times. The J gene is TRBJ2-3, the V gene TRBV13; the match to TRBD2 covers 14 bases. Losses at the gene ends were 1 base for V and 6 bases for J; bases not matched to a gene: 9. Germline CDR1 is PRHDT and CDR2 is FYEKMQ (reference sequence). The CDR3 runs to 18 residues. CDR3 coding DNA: TGTGCCAGCAGCTTAGCTCCGGGACTAGCGGGAGTTGCTGATACGCAGTATTTT. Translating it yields CASSLAPGLAGVADTQYF.

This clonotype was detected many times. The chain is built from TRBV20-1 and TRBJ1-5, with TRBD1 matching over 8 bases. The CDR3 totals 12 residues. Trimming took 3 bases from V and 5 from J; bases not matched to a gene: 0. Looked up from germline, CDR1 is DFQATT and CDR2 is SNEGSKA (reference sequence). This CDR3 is CSARTGDQPQHF. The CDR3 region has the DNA TGCAGTGCTAGGACAGGGGATCAGCCCCAGCATTTT.

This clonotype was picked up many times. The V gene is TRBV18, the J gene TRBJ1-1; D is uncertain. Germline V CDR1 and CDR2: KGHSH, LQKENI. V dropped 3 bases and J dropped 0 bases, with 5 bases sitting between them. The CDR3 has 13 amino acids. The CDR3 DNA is TGTGCCAGCTCACCTGAAGTGAACACTGAAGCTTTCTTT. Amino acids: CASSPEVNTEAFF.

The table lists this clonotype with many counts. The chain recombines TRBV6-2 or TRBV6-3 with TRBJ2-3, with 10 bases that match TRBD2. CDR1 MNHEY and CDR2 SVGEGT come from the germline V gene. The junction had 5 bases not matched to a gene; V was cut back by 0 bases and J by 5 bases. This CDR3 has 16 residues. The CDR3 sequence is CASSYSASGRIDTQYF. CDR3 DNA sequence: TGTGCCAGCAGTTACTCGGCTAGCGGGAGAATAGATACGCAGTATTTT.

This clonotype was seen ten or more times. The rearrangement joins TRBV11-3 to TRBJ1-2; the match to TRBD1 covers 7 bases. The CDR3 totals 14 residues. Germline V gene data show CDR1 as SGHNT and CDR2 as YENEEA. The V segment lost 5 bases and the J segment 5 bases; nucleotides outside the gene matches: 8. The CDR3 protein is CASSPATGRYGYTF. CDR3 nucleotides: TGTGCCAGCAGCCCTGCGACAGGGAGGTATGGCTACACCTTC.

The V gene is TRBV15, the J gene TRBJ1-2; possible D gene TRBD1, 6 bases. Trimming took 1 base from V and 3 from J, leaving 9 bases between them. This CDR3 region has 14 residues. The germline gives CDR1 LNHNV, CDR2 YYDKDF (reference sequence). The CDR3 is CATSRGGGDYGYTF. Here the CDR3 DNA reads TGTGCCACCAGCAGAGGAGGGGGGGACTATGGCTACACCTTC.

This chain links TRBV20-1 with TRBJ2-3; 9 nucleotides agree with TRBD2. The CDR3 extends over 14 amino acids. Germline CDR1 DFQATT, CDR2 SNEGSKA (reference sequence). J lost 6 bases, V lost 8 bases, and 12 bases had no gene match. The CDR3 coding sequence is TGCAGTCACCGGGGCGATAGCGGGAGCGATACGCAGTATTTT. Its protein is CSHRGDSGSDTQYF.

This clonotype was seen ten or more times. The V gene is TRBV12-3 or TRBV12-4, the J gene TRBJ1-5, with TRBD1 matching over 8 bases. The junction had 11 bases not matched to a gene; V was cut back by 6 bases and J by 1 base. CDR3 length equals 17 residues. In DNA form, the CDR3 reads TGTGCCAGCAGCCCTCTGGACAGGGATAGGAGCAATCAGCCCCAGCATTTT. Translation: CASSPLDRDRSNQPQHF.

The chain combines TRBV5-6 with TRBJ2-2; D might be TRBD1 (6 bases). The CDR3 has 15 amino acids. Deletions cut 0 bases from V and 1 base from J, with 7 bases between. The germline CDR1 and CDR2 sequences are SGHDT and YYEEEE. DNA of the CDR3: TGTGCCAGCAGCTTGGTGGACAGGAACACCGGGGAGCTGTTTTTT. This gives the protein CASSLVDRNTGELFF.

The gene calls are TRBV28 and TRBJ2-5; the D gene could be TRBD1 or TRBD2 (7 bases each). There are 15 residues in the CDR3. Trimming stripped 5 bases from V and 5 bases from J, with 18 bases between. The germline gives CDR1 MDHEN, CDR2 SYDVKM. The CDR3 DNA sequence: TGTGCCAGCAGTCCAGGGGGGGTTAGTAGGGAGACCCAGTACTTC. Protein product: CASSPGGVSRETQYF.

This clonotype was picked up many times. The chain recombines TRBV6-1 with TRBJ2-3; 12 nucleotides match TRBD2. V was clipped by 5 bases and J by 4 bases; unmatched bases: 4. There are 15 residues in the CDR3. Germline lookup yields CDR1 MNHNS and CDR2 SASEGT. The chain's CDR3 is CASSPTSGSPDTQYF. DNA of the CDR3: TGTGCCAGCAGTCCGACTAGCGGGAGCCCAGATACGCAGTATTTT.

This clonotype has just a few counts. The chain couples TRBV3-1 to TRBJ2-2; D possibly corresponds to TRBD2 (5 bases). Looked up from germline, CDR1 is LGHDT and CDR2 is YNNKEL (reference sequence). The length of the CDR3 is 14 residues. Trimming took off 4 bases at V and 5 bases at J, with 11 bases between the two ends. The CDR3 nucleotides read TGTGCCAGCAGCCGTACGGGAAGAACCGGGGAGCTGTTTTTT. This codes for CASSRTGRTGELFF.

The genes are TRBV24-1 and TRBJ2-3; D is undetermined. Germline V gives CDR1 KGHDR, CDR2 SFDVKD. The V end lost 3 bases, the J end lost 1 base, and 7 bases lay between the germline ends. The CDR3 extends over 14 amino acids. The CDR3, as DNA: TGTGCCACCAGTGATGGGGTCGGCACAGATACGCAGTATTTT. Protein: CATSDGVGTDTQYF.